A selection of T cell receptor beta chains follows, all from one sample in a study of long-term antiretroviral therapy in people with HIV. The method was immunoSEQ multiplex PCR; TCRdb's version includes in-frame clones alone and lacks a portion of them. Counted here are approximately 21,000 clones, about 74% occurring once; the ten biggest clones make up roughly 8.8%. The specimen comprised unsorted PBMCs, sampled 0.5 years before starting antiretroviral therapy. The origin of the receptors is a young man with HIV. Both conserved end residues are part of each CDR3. The order of the fields is V gene, CDR3 length, CDR3 protein.

>TRBV5-1|14
CASSLASSGNTIYF
>TRBV2|17
CASSDPLGGRPNTEAFF
>TRBV6-5|14
CASSYTATGDTQYF
>TRBV7-8|15
CASSLRGTGAGEQYF
>TRBV13|15
CASSFTGGRNEKLFF
>TRBV28|14
CASSHRGWGQPQHF
>TRBV5-8|18
CASSPRDRGFGVNTEAFF
>TRBV7-8|13
CASSSQTYNEQFF
>TRBV11-3|16
CASSLMATRNTGELFF
>TRBV28|14
CASRQELSYNEQFF
>TRBV9|15
CASSPRRGGRETQYF
>TRBV6-1|14
CASSELGAGQPQHF
>TRBV5-1|14
CASSRPGMNTEAFF
>TRBV5-5|12
CASSSGGYGYTF
>TRBV7-9|14
CASSLGDRFNEQYF
>TRBV7-5|14
CARSYDRAGGELFF
>TRBV27|15
CASSLGTSGFNEQFF
>TRBV9|16
CASSDGTGPLGTEAFF
>TRBV25-1|16
CASSEGDRGYSGTQYF
>TRBV6-5|16
CASSYSVYARVYEQYF
>TRBV18|17
CASSPFRRATSNQPQHF
>TRBV6-6|13
CASGQQGAGEQYF
>TRBV27|15
CASRYNRGGGTEAFF
>TRBV4-2|17
CASSQDTGEGTNYGYTF
>TRBV27|15
CASSSAPDGSYEQYF
>TRBV6-5|16
CASSSGTGWMNTEAFF
>TRBV27|13
CASSLGRWEKLFF
>TRBV27|14
CASSWGGDGTEAFF
>TRBV19|14
CASSPQGWGTEAFF
>TRBV7-9|13
CASSLGQGYGYTF
>TRBV27|13
CASSFEGRNEQFF
>TRBV5-4|13
CASSSKSADTQYF
>TRBV5-5|11
CASSLVGEQYF
>TRBV21-1|19
CASRPGLAGDLRAYNEQFF
>TRBV2|13
CASKEGQVDGYTF
>TRBV7-2|14
CASSSPSVSPEQYF
>TRBV2|15
CASNPMQGRAYEQYF
>TRBV19|10
CASSGYGYTF
>TRBV5-4|14
CASSLGQESEKLFF
>TRBV27|13
CASSWTPSYEQYF
>TRBV25-1|12
CASRIGANEQFF
>TRBV5-5|13
CASSVTDNSPLHF
>TRBV18|15
CASSKTSGSTDTQYF
>TRBV7-2|14
CASSLTGSTYEQYF
>TRBV11-2|14
CASSLETNTGELFF
>TRBV5-6|14
CASSSYGAYNEQFF
>TRBV27|15
CASSLSAGNYEKLFF
>TRBV7-9|17
CASSLRGGVGVSSEQFF